This T cell receptor beta chain was sequenced for a study of T cell changes during pregnancy in multiple sclerosis. The protocol was immunoSEQ multiplex PCR, while the TCRdb copy is restricted to in-frame clones and leaves out a portion. The sample has tens of thousands of clones, 91% seen once. V was shortened by 5 bases and J by 5 bases, with 9 bases between the two germline ends. This CDR3 is built from 12 residues. Germline CDR1 and CDR2: LNHDA and SQIVND (reference sequence). The sequence derives from a female donor in good health, enrolled as a control in a pregnancy study. The source was peripheral blood, collected after pregnancy. The gene calls are TRBV19 and TRBJ1-2; TRBD1 is a possible D gene (6 bases). The CDR3 is CASSGQPYGYTF. CDR3 sequence (DNA): TGTGCCAGTAGTGGACAGCCGTATGGCTACACCTTC.